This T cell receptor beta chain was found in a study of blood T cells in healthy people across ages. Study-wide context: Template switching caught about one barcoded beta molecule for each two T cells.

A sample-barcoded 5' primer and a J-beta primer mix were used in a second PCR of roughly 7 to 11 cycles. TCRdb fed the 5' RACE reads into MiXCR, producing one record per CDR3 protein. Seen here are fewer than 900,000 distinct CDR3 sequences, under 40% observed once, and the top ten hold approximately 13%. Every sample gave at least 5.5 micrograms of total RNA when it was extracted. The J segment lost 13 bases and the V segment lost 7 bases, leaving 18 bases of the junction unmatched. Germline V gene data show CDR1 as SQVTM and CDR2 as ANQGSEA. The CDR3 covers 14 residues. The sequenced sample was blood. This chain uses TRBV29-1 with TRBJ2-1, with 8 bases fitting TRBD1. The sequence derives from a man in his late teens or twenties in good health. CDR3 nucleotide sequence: TGCAGCGCTCGGACAGGGCAAAGTCAGGAGACCCAGTTCTTC. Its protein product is CSARTGQSQETQFF.